This T cell receptor (beta chain) was profiled in a study of molecular identifiers for immune sequencing clone quantification. Study-wide context: Four of five splits of RNA from about 20,000 or 100,000 naive CD8 cells were sequenced in replicates. Notes on the study in general: Spiked-in Jurkat TCR RNA corresponding to one cell was reported as detectable against 750,000 to 1,000,000 naive cells. Clones above 20 RNA copies contained over 98% of effector molecules but under 1% of naive ones.

V gave up 6 bases and J gave up 1 base, with 9 bases separating them. Germline lookup yields CDR1 SQVTM and CDR2 ANQGSEA. This CDR3 contains 12 residues. Generation of bulk TCR libraries relied on previously described methods and listed TCR primers. TCRdb used MiXCR to reprocess the PCR reads, holding one entry per CDR3 protein. Among around 94,000 distinct CDR3 sequences listed, 30% to 35% were seen once. This clonotype has a count of ten or more. The antigen is unknown. Sequenced material: naive CD8+ T cells from blood, with Jurkat cell RNA spiked in. Subset reported: FACS-sorted CD8+CD4-CCR7+CD45RA+ naive T cells. V and J are TRBV29-1 and TRBJ1-1; D is unresolved. The source is a human donor in good health. Some libraries in this study had Jurkat cell RNA spiked in. The CDR3 bases are TGCAGCGTACTCGGAGAGAACACTGAAGCTTTCTTT. Translating it yields CSVLGENTEAFF.